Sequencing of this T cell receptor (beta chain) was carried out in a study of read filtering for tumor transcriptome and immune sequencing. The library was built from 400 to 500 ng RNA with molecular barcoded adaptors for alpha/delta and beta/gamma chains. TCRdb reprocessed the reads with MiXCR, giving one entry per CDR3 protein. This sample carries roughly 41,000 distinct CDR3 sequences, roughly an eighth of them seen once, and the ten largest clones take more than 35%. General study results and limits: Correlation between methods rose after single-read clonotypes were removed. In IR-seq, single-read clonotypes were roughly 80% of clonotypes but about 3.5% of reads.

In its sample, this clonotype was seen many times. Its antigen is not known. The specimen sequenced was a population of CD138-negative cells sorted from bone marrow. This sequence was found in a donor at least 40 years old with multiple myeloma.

The CDR3 loop reads CASSQGLDRVGNYGYTF. CDR3 bases: TGTGCCAGCAGTCAGGGCCTAGACAGGGTCGGGAACTATGGCTACACCTTC. The chain combines TRBV6-5 with TRBJ1-2, with TRBD1 matching 7 bases. The V gene end was trimmed by 5 bases and the J gene end by 2 bases; junction bases not matched to a gene: 14. The germline CDR1 and CDR2 sequences are MNHEY and SVGAGI. This CDR3 spans 17 amino acids.